A selection of T cell receptor beta chains follows, all from one sample in a study of beta chain features in type 1 diabetes. Sequenced by immunoSEQ multiplex PCR; TCRdb stores in-frame clones only, minus some. The table has about 180,000 clones, approximately 8% seen once. The sequencing input was central memory CD4+ T cells from blood. The source of these receptors is a man between 18 and 29 years old with type 1 diabetes. CDR3s include the opening cysteine and the closing phenylalanine or tryptophan. A D gene is named only where the DNA matches it firmly. Only some rows state a clone size, as once, few, many or a class for expanded clones.

>many|TRBJ2-1|TRBD1|TRBV28
CASSLNRGPYNEQFF
TGTGCCAGCAGTCTAAACAGGGGGCCCTACAATGAGCAGTTCTTC
>NA|TRBJ2-1|NA|TRBV30
CAWSKQGHEQFF
TGTGCCTGGAGTAAACAGGGCCATGAGCAGTTCTTC
>few|TRBJ2-3|NA|TRBV6-5
CASGQSLDTQYF
TGTGCCAGCGGACAGTCCTTAGATACGCAGTATTTT
>few|TRBJ2-2|NA|TRBV27
CASTPLLPGELFF
TGTGCCAGCACCCCTCTTCTCCCCGGGGAGCTGTTTTTT
>few|TRBJ2-6|TRBD1|TRBV7-8
CASSPRDRGSGANVLTF
TGTGCCAGCAGCCCTCGGGACAGGGGATCTGGGGCCAACGTCCTGACTTTC
>NA|TRBJ2-7|NA|TRBV5-1
CASSLVAGASEQYF
TGCGCCAGCAGCTTGGTGGCAGGGGCCAGCGAGCAGTACTTC
>few|TRBJ2-5|NA|TRBV5-1
CASSLASRGNGETQYF
TGCGCCAGCAGCTTGGCTAGCAGGGGAAACGGGGAGACCCAGTACTTC
>NA|TRBJ1-2|NA|TRBV18
CASSPPWTGNYGYTF
TGTGCCAGCTCACCACCGTGGACGGGGAACTATGGCTACACCTTC
>few|TRBJ2-7|TRBD2|TRBV9
CASSVDTGGPGEQYF
TGTGCCAGCAGCGTAGATACGGGAGGGCCCGGCGAGCAGTACTTC
>NA|TRBJ1-2|TRBD1|TRBV30
CAWSTGVYGYTF
TGTGCCTGGAGTACAGGGGTCTATGGCTACACCTTC
>NA|TRBJ1-5|NA|TRBV2
CASRYGTNSNQPQHF
TGTGCCAGCAGGTACGGGACAAATAGCAATCAGCCCCAGCATTTT
>many|TRBJ2-1|TRBD2|TRBV4-2
CASSQEGSSGTNLYNEQFF
TGTGCCAGCAGCCAAGAAGGATCTAGCGGCACAAACCTTTACAATGAGCAGTTCTTC
>few|TRBJ1-1|TRBD1|TRBV18
CASSLGTVDEAFF
TGTGCCAGCTCACTCGGGACAGTTGATGAAGCTTTCTTT
>few|TRBJ1-1|TRBD1|TRBV2
CASARGLNTEAFF
TGTGCCAGCGCCAGGGGGCTGAACACTGAAGCTTTCTTT
>many|TRBJ2-1|TRBD1|TRBV28
CASNQGQGVFNEQFF
TGTGCCAGCAACCAGGGACAGGGGGTCTTTAATGAGCAGTTCTTC
>NA|TRBJ2-1|NA|TRBV7-8
CASSLRRDTNEQFF
TGTGCCAGCAGCCTCCGCCGGGACACCAATGAGCAGTTCTTC
>NA|TRBJ2-7|NA|TRBV7-2
CASSRSGGYEQYF
TGTGCCAGCTCGCGTAGCGGAGGCTACGAGCAGTACTTC
>few|TRBJ1-2|NA|TRBV5-1
CASSLGGRAYGYTF
TGCGCCAGCAGCTTGGGCGGCAGGGCGTATGGCTACACCTTC
>many|TRBJ2-3|TRBD1|TRBV10-3
CAISRDSLSTDTQYF
TGTGCCATCAGTCGGGACAGCCTTAGCACAGATACGCAGTATTTT
>few|TRBJ2-1|NA|TRBV5-1
CASSLAGLPQFF
TGCGCCAGCAGCTTGGCCGGTCTTCCACAGTTCTTC
>few|TRBJ2-7|TRBD2|TRBV5-1
CASSLDSGRAYEQYF
TGCGCCAGCAGCTTGGATAGCGGGAGAGCTTACGAGCAGTACTTC
>few|TRBJ2-5|NA|TRBV7-7
CASSLAGGAATQYF
TGTGCCAGCAGCTTAGCGGGGGGGGCCGCGACCCAGTACTTC
>NA|TRBJ1-2|TRBD1|TRBV28
CAAEGAHYGYTF
TGTGCTGCCGAGGGGGCTCACTATGGCTACACCTTC
>NA|TRBJ2-4|TRBD2|TRBV7-2
CASSRNSGGDIQYF
TGTGCCAGCAGCCGCAATAGCGGGGGGGACATTCAGTACTTC
>few|TRBJ2-7|NA|TRBV28
CASSVSYEQYF
TGTGCCAGCAGTGTATCCTACGAGCAGTACTTC
>many|TRBJ2-7|TRBD1|TRBV2
CASSTTGEQQYF
TGTGCCAGCAGCACTACAGGGGAGCAGCAGTACTTC
>few|TRBJ2-7|NA|TRBV27
CASRSQGVGSYEQYF
TGTGCCAGCAGGAGCCAGGGTGTGGGTTCCTACGAGCAGTACTTC
>few|TRBJ2-2|NA|TRBV27
CASSSVLAWGELFF
TGTGCCAGCAGTTCCGTTCTAGCGTGGGGGGAGCTGTTTTTT
>NA|TRBJ1-2|TRBD1|TRBV7-9
CASRQDRDGYTF
TGTGCCAGCAGACAAGACAGGGACGGCTACACCTTC
>few|TRBJ2-3|TRBD2|TRBV18
CASSRTSDTDTQYF
TGTGCCAGCTCACGGACTAGCGACACAGATACGCAGTATTTT
>NA|TRBJ2-3|NA|TRBV30
CAWSVGVFSTDTQYF
TGTGCCTGGAGTGTAGGGGTTTTTAGCACAGATACGCAGTATTTT
>NA|TRBJ2-2|TRBD1|TRBV30
CAWNLGTGTTGELFF
TGTGCCTGGAATTTGGGGACAGGGACCACCGGGGAGCTGTTTTTT
>NA|TRBJ2-5|TRBD1|TRBV6-5
CASSAGGEYQETQYF
TGTGCCAGCAGTGCAGGGGGCGAGTACCAAGAGACCCAGTACTTC
>few|TRBJ1-2|TRBD1|TRBV10-3
CATQGQRNYGYTF
TGTGCCACCCAGGGACAGAGAAACTATGGCTACACCTTC
>few|TRBJ2-3|NA|TRBV6-5
CASSSSRLGTQYF
TGTGCCAGCAGTTCCAGCAGGTTAGGTACGCAGTATTTT
>few|TRBJ2-5|NA|TRBV10-2
CASSERDTKTQYF
TGCGCCAGCAGTGAGCGAGACACGAAGACCCAGTACTTC
>few|TRBJ2-1|NA|TRBV6-6
CASSSTGNEQFF
TGTGCCAGCAGTTCGACAGGAAATGAGCAGTTCTTC